The 23 T cell receptor beta chains reported below all come from one sample, sequenced in a study of T cells after yellow fever vaccination. TCRdb passed the 5' RACE reads through MiXCR, listing each CDR3 protein once. The sample has over 10,000 distinct CDR3 sequences; about 6% are singletons. Here the sequenced sample was PBMCs, either bulk or a sorted T-cell subset (CD4+, CD8+, memory, or dextramer-sorted; not recorded which), taken on the day of the yellow fever booster vaccination. All receptors derive from a man under 40 who received the YFV17D yellow fever vaccine.

At least ten counts were recorded for this clonotype. The gene calls are TRBV5-4 and TRBJ1-2; 7 nucleotides align to TRBD1. With 3 bases clipped from V and 4 bases from J, the junction kept 3 bases outside the gene matches. CDR3 length: 13 residues. Germline V CDR1 and CDR2: SGHNT, YYREEE (reference sequence). Here the CDR3 reads CASSSDRAYGYTF. CDR3 DNA sequence: TGTGCCAGCAGCTCTGACAGGGCCTATGGCTACACCTTC. The whole variable domain, filled in from reference TRBV5-4 and TRBJ1-2, reads ETGVTQSPTHLIKTRGQQVTLRCSSQSGHNTVSWYQQALGQGPQFIFQYYREEENGRGNFPPRFSGLQFPNYSSELNVNALELDDSALYLCASSSDRAYGYTFGSGTRLTVV.

This clonotype has ten or more counts. The chain has TRBV3-1 and TRBJ1-6; tentative D call: TRBD1 (6 bases). This CDR3 is built from 14 residues. With 4 bases removed from V and 9 bases from J, the gap between germline ends came to 13 bases. Germline lookup yields CDR1 LGHDT and CDR2 YNNKEL (reference sequence). For the CDR3, the DNA is TGTGCCAGCAGCCTCGGGACCAGGGGTTCACCCCTCCACTTT. Amino acid sequence: CASSLGTRGSPLHF. The full variable domain, its missing parts supplied by reference TRBV3-1 and TRBJ1-6, is DTAVSQTPKYLVTQMGNDKSIKCEQNLGHDTMYWYKQDSKKFLKIMFSYNNKELIINETVPNRFSPKSPDKAHLNLHINSLELGDSAVYFCASSLGTRGSPLHFGNGTRLTVT.

Within the sample, this clonotype is medium-sized. V is TRBV10-3 and J is TRBJ2-1; weak D call: TRBD2 (6 bases). The V end lost 6 bases, the J end lost 6 bases, and 21 bases lay between the germline ends. Germline-derived CDR1 and CDR2 are ENHRY and SYGVKD. The CDR3 contains 16 residues. The CDR3 DNA sequence: TGTGCCATCAGGCCGACCGGGACCCTGGGAGGCAATGAGCAGTTCTTC. Its protein product is CAIRPTGTLGGNEQFF.

This clonotype was recorded many times. J is TRBJ2-3 and V is TRBV6-1; TRBD2 aligns across 7 bases. In germline, CDR1 is MNHNS, CDR2 SASEGT. CDR3 size: 13 residues. With V trimmed by 4 bases and J by 10 bases, 8 bases remained unmatched. The CDR3 bases are TGTGCCAGCAGTGCCCCCACTAGCGAAGCGCAGTATTTT. This encodes CASSAPTSEAQYF.

This clonotype was observed at least ten times. One end of the junction varies from germline; a read error may be responsible. The rearrangement links TRBV20-1 to TRBJ2-2; 13 bases align to TRBD2. This CDR3 has 16 amino acids. CDR1 and CDR2 (germline): DFQATT, SNEGSKA (reference sequence). The CDR3 is CCARPRTSGSNGELFF. CDR3 nucleotide sequence: TGCTGTGCTAGACCTAGGACTAGCGGGAGTAACGGGGAGCTGTTTTTT.

This clonotype was seen at least ten times. CDR3 coding DNA: TGTGCCAGCAGTCAAAGGGAAAGTCAGCCCCAGCATTTT. Its protein product is CASSQRESQPQHF. This sequence joins TRBV2 and TRBJ1-5; D not certain. The V end was cut by 5 bases, the J end by 6 bases, with 11 bases between. CDR3 length: 13 amino acids. Germline CDR1 reads SNHLY; CDR2 reads FYNNEI.

This clonotype was recorded many times. This chain connects TRBV27 to TRBJ2-6; 7 positions agree with TRBD1. CDR1 and CDR2 (germline): MNHEY, SMNVEV (reference sequence). The CDR3 runs to 18 residues. V shed 5 bases and J 1 base; nucleotides not matched to a gene: 11. The CDR3 reads CASSKGQALYSGANVLTF. The DNA of the CDR3 is TGTGCCAGCAGTAAAGGACAGGCCCTCTATTCTGGGGCCAACGTCCTGACTTTC.

This clonotype has ten or more counts. V and J are TRBV18 and TRBJ2-7; D not resolved. The V end lost 2 bases, the J end lost 7 bases, and 9 bases lay between the germline ends. The CDR3 spans 12 residues. The germline CDR1 and CDR2 sequences are KGHSH and LQKENI. The CDR3 DNA reads TGTGCCAGCTCACCAGCATTTTATGAGCAGTACTTC. It yields the protein CASSPAFYEQYF.

In its sample, this clonotype was seen many times. The chain uses TRBV10-3 and TRBJ2-7; D is unclear. The CDR3 is 14 residues long. V was pared by 7 bases and J by 2 bases, with 15 bases between. The germline V gene has CDR1 ENHRY and CDR2 SYGVKD. The chain's CDR3 is CAIKLGPGPYEQYF. In DNA, the CDR3 is TGTGCCATCAAGCTCGGACCTGGCCCCTACGAGCAGTACTTC.

This clonotype is termed medium-sized. The chain recombines TRBV10-1 with TRBJ2-7; 12 bases line up with TRBD2. The V gene end was trimmed by 6 bases and the J gene end by 1 base; junction bases not matched to a gene: 4. The germline gives CDR1 WNHNN, CDR2 SYGVQD (reference sequence). The CDR3 length is 15 residues. CDR3 nucleotides: TGCGCCAGCAGCCTCGGACTAGCGGGGTCCTACGAGCAGTACTTC. It encodes CASSLGLAGSYEQYF.

By share of the sample, this clonotype is medium-sized. The chain has TRBV5-1 and TRBJ2-3; D is unresolved. Trimming cost V 3 bases and J 5 bases, with 13 bases left between them. This CDR3 comprises 14 residues. Per the germline V gene, CDR1 is SGHRS and CDR2 is YFSETQ. The CDR3 DNA is TGCGCCAGCAGCTACCAACGCACGGAAGATACGCAGTATTTT. It codes for CASSYQRTEDTQYF.

This clonotype is labeled as medium-sized. The chain recombines TRBV3-1 with TRBJ2-1; D is undetermined. This CDR3 is 14 amino acids long. Deletions cut 0 bases from V and 4 bases from J, with 7 bases between. The germline V gene has CDR1 LGHDT and CDR2 YNNKEL (reference sequence). DNA of the CDR3: TGTGCCAGCAGCCAAGAGGGCAAATACAATGAGCAGTTCTTC. It is translated as CASSQEGKYNEQFF.

This clonotype was counted many times. The chain employs TRBV19 and TRBJ1-5; 7 bases agree with TRBD1. Per germline, CDR1 LNHDA and CDR2 SQIVND (reference sequence). Losses at the gene ends were 7 bases for V and 4 bases for J; bases not matched to a gene: 10. The CDR3 consists of 15 residues. In nucleotides, the CDR3 is TGTGCCAGTACCGGAGGGGGGACAGTAAATCAGCCCCAGCATTTT. Translated, it gives CASTGGGTVNQPQHF.

In its sample, this clonotype was seen many times. Written as DNA, the CDR3 is TGTGCCAGCAGCTTCCAGCAATCGACACATGGCTACACCTTC. Encoded protein: CASSFQQSTHGYTF. This chain links TRBV5-5 with TRBJ1-2; the D is unclear. Germline V gene sequence: CDR1 SGHKS, CDR2 YYEKEE (reference sequence). V lost 2 bases and J lost 6, with 14 bases in between. CDR3 length: 14 amino acids.

By sample share, this clonotype is medium-sized. The rearrangement joins TRBV6-5 to TRBJ1-3; D ambiguous. The CDR3 runs 17 residues. The germline V and J ends were trimmed by 7 bases and 0 bases, with 19 bases remaining between them. CDR1 is MNHEY, CDR2 SVGAGI, per germline. The CDR3 reads CASIWAYSTLSGNTIYF. Written as DNA, the CDR3 is TGTGCCAGCATTTGGGCGTACTCCACGCTCTCTGGAAACACCATATATTTT.

This clonotype was counted many times. V and J are TRBV6-5 and TRBJ2-5, with D possibly TRBD2 on 6 matching bases. With 7 bases removed from V and 9 bases from J, the gap between germline ends came to 18 bases. Germline V gives CDR1 MNHEY, CDR2 SVGAGI. CDR3 length equals 13 residues. Here the CDR3 DNA reads TGTGCCAGCAAGGTGTCGGTGGGGAGGCCCCAGTACTTC. It translates to CASKVSVGRPQYF.

The chain uses TRBV12-3 or TRBV12-4 and TRBJ2-3; 12 nucleotides line up with TRBD2. With 11 bases clipped from V and 1 base from J, the junction kept 16 bases outside the gene matches. The CDR3 length is 18 residues. In DNA form, the CDR3 reads TGTGCCCGCTGTTTAAGGGCTCGACTAGCGGGAGGCACAGATACGCAGTATTTT. Its translation is CARCLRARLAGGTDTQYF.

This clonotype was recorded at least ten times. V usage is TRBV10-3 and J usage is TRBJ2-4, with D possibly being TRBD2 (5 bases). Trimming left V 0 bases short and J 3 bases short, with 9 bases between. The CDR3 consists of 15 residues. From germline, CDR1 is ENHRY and CDR2 SYGVKD. For the CDR3, the DNA is TGTGCCATCAGTGAGTCGAGGGAACTCAAAAACATTCAGTACTTC. It codes for CAISESRELKNIQYF.

Relative to its sample, this clonotype is medium-sized (0.01 to 0.1%). V and J are TRBV29-1 and TRBJ1-6, with 7 nucleotides matching TRBD1. The V and J ends lost 5 bases and 8 bases, in that order; junction bases with no gene match: 9. The CDR3 runs to 14 residues. The V gene's germline CDR1 is SQVTM and CDR2 ANQGSEA. The CDR3 reads CSVTLDRADSPLHF. In DNA form, the CDR3 reads TGCAGCGTTACCCTTGACAGGGCGGATTCACCCCTCCACTTT.

By its share, this clonotype is medium-sized. The V call is TRBV10-2, the J call TRBJ1-5; possibly TRBD1 for D (6 bases). CDR3 length equals 14 residues. The germline V gene encodes CDR1 WSHSY and CDR2 SAAADI. The V and J ends lost 4 bases and 1 base respectively, with 8 bases between them. The CDR3 DNA reads as TGCGCCAGCAGTGGTCAGGGGAGCAATCAGCCCCAGCATTTT. The encoded protein is CASSGQGSNQPQHF.

This clonotype was counted between two and nine times. This sequence joins TRBV7-2 and TRBJ2-7; 7 nucleotides agree with TRBD2. Trimming at V came to 4 bases and at J to 1 base, leaving 4 bases not matched to a gene. The CDR3 consists of 14 residues. The germline V gene encodes CDR1 SGHTA and CDR2 FQGNSA. The CDR3 here is CASSSAAGSYEQYF. The CDR3 DNA is TGTGCCAGCAGCTCCGCAGCGGGGTCCTACGAGCAGTACTTC. The whole variable domain, filled in from reference TRBV7-2 and TRBJ2-7, reads GAGVSQSPSNKVTEKGKDVELRCDPISGHTALYWYRQSLGQGLEFLIYFQGNSAPDKSGLPSDRFSAERTGGSVSTLTIQRTQQEDSAVYLCASSSAAGSYEQYFGPGTRLTVT.

The table lists this clonotype with many counts. Mismatch with germline at one junction end may stem from a read error. The V gene is TRBV20-1, the J gene TRBJ1-5; D is unclear. The CDR3 sequence is 16 residues long. The germline CDR1 and CDR2 sequences are DFQATT and SNEGSKA (reference sequence). The CDR3 bases are TGCTGTGCTAGAGATGCAGGAGGGTCCTATGGACAGCCCCAGCATTTT. It translates to CCARDAGGSYGQPQHF.

This clonotype is medium-sized. The genes are TRBV18 and TRBJ2-3; D not certain. The CDR3 loop spans 12 amino acids. Trimming cost V 2 bases and J 6 bases, with 6 bases left between them. The germline CDR1 and CDR2 sequences are KGHSH and LQKENI. The chain's CDR3 is CASSPGRDTQYF. The CDR3 DNA reads as TGTGCCAGCTCACCAGGGCGGGATACGCAGTATTTT.